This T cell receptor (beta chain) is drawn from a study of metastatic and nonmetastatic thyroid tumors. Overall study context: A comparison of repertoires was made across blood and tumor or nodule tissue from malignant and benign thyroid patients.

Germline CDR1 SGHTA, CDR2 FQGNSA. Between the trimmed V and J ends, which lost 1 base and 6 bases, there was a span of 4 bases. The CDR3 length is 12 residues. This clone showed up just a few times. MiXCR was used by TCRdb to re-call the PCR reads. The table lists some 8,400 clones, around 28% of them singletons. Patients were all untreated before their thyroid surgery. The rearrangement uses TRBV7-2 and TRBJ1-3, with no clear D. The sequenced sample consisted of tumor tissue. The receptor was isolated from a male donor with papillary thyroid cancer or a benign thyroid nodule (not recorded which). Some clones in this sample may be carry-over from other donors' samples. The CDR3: CASSLDVNTIYF. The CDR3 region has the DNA TGTGCCAGCAGCTTAGATGTAAACACCATATATTTT. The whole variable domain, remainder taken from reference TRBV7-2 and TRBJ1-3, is GAGVSQSPSNKVTEKGKDVELRCDPISGHTALYWYRQSLGQGLEFLIYFQGNSAPDKSGLPSDRFSAERTGGSVSTLTIQRTQQEDSAVYLCASSLDVNTIYFGEGSWLTVV.